A selection of T cell receptor beta chains follows, all from one sample in a study of T cells in localized non-small cell lung cancer. Some clones are missing from TCRdb's copy, which holds only in-frame ones; the method was immunoSEQ multiplex PCR. The table lists 65,000 to 90,000 clones, around three quarters of them singletons, with 15% to 20% in the top ten. The sequencing here drew on PBMCs, taken before any cancer treatment. The receptors derive from a man aged 40 to 70 with stage II squamous cell lung carcinoma. CDR3s include the opening cysteine and the closing phenylalanine or tryptophan. Each record gives: clone size, V gene, D gene, J gene, CDR3 DNA, CDR3 protein. The D gene is left open where the match is weak. For some rows the clone size is stated as once, few or many, or as a class when expanded; others skip it.

NA,TRBV6-1,TRBD2,TRBJ2-7,TGTGCCAGCAGTGGAGAGAGGACTAGCGGCCTCTACGAGCAGTACTTC,CASSGERTSGLYEQYF
NA,TRBV28,TRBD1,TRBJ1-1,TGTGCCAGCAGTTTACATGGGGACAGCAACACTGAAGCTTTCTTT,CASSLHGDSNTEAFF
NA,TRBV2,NA,TRBJ2-7,TGTGCCAGCAGGAAACTAGCAAACTCCTACGAGCAGTACTTC,CASRKLANSYEQYF
NA,TRBV15,NA,TRBJ2-3,TGTGCCACCAGCGCCAGGAGGGGACCGCAATTTTTT,CATSARRGPQFF
NA,TRBV5-6,NA,TRBJ2-1,TGTGCCAGCATCGGGTGGTCGTACAATGAGCAGTTCTTC,CASIGWSYNEQFF
NA,TRBV6-6,NA,TRBJ1-4,TGTGCCAGCAGTGCAGGCGCCAGGGAAAAACTGTTTTTT,CASSAGAREKLFF
once,TRBV7-2,NA,TRBJ2-7,TGTGCCAGCAGCTTCGCCCGTAAGTCCTACGAGCAGTACTTC,CASSFARKSYEQYF
NA,TRBV4-1,TRBD2,TRBJ2-5,TGCGCCAGCAGCCAAGAGTGGACTAGCGGAGAGACCCAGTACTTC,CASSQEWTSGETQYF
NA,TRBV7-9,TRBD1,TRBJ1-2,TGTGCCAGCAGCCCGGGGGACAGGCCCTTCTATGGCTACACCTTC,CASSPGDRPFYGYTF
few,TRBV5-4,NA,TRBJ1-5,TGTGCCAGCAGCTTGGCCCCGGGGGGCAATCAGCCCCAGCATTTT,CASSLAPGGNQPQHF
NA,TRBV6-1,NA,TRBJ1-2,TGTGCCAGCAGTGAAGCGGGGTTACAGGGTAGTGGCTACACCTTC,CASSEAGLQGSGYTF
NA,TRBV18,NA,TRBJ2-3,TGTGCCAGCTCACCAAGAGGGACGTTGAGTGCAGATACGCAGTATTTT,CASSPRGTLSADTQYF
few,TRBV6-5,NA,TRBJ2-6,TGTGCCAGCAGGTCCGGGGCTTCTGGGGCCAACGTCCTGACTTTC,CASRSGASGANVLTF
once,TRBV5-5,NA,TRBJ1-4,TGTGCCAGCAGCTTGGGAATTGGACCTGAAAAACTGTTTTTT,CASSLGIGPEKLFF
NA,TRBV11-1,NA,TRBJ2-7,TGTGCCAGCAGCTTAATGCTGGGGACCCACGAGCAGTACTTC,CASSLMLGTHEQYF
NA,TRBV23-1,NA,TRBJ1-5,TGCGCCAGCATCTGGGAAAGGGGGTTGTGGCAGCCCCAGCATTTT,CASIWERGLWQPQHF
NA,TRBV28,TRBD2,TRBJ2-1,TGTGCCAGCAGCGTGCCGACTAGCCCCTTAAATGAGCAGTTCTTC,CASSVPTSPLNEQFF
few,TRBV9,TRBD2,TRBJ2-7,TGTGCCAGCAGCGTAGATCAAGGGACTAGCGGGAGCGAGCAGTACTTC,CASSVDQGTSGSEQYF
few,TRBV27,NA,TRBJ2-7,TGTGCCAGCAGTCTCGAACAGGATGGGGGCTACGAGCAGTACTTC,CASSLEQDGGYEQYF
few,TRBV10-3,TRBD1,TRBJ1-1,TGTGCCATCAGTGGTGGGACAGACACTGAAGCTTTCTTT,CAISGGTDTEAFF
few,TRBV9,NA,TRBJ1-1,TGTGCCAGCAGCCAATCGACGCGGACTGAAGCTTTCTTT,CASSQSTRTEAFF
NA,TRBV10-3,TRBD1,TRBJ1-6,TGTGCCATCAGGGGGACAGGGAGTAATTCACCCCTCCACTTT,CAIRGTGSNSPLHF
NA,TRBV4-2,TRBD1,TRBJ1-2,TGTGCCAGCAGCCAAGACCTCCCAAGGACAGGGGGCGTCTATGGCTACACCTTC,CASSQDLPRTGGVYGYTF
NA,TRBV30,NA,TRBJ1-2,TGTGCCTCTGAGGGGGGTGGCTACACCTTC,CASEGGGYTF
NA,TRBV2,NA,TRBJ1-5,TGTGCCAGCAGTGAACGGGGGTATAGCAATCAGCCCCAGCATTTT,CASSERGYSNQPQHF
NA,TRBV4-1,TRBD2,TRBJ2-7,TGCGCCAGCAGCCCTGATCCCGGCGGGAGGCTCTACGAGCAGTACTTC,CASSPDPGGRLYEQYF
NA,TRBV4-2,NA,TRBJ2-7,TGTGCCAGCAGCCAAGCAACCAACGCCGGGACACGCTACGAGCAGTACTTC,CASSQATNAGTRYEQYF
NA,TRBV7-9,NA,TRBJ1-4,TGTGCCAGCAGGAGGGGGGGTCCTAATGAAAAACTGTTTTTT,CASRRGGPNEKLFF
NA,TRBV7-2,NA,TRBJ2-1,TGTGCCAGCAGCTCCCTCGGGACACGTCTCTCAAGGAATGAGCAGTTCTTC,CASSSLGTRLSRNEQFF